These 8 T cell receptor beta chains came from one sample sequenced in a study of graft-versus-host responses after intestinal transplantation. Data came from immunoSEQ multiplex PCR; TCRdb stores just in-frame clones and leaves some out. The sample has 75,000 to 90,000 clones, about 89% seen once. These receptors have no known antigen. The sequencing here drew on unstimulated CD4+ T cells sorted from spleen or lymph node cells, taken before intestinal transplant. These receptors were collected from a human donor who received an intestinal transplant.

The rearrangement joins TRBV5-1 to TRBJ2-4, with TRBD1 matching over 8 bases. The J segment lost 6 bases and the V segment lost 4 bases, leaving 12 bases of the junction unmatched. The CDR3 covers 16 residues. The germline V gene encodes CDR1 SGHRS and CDR2 YFSETQ. The CDR3 spells CASSRGQGARGNIQYF. As DNA, the CDR3 is TGCGCCAGCAGCCGGGGGCAGGGGGCGCGGGGAAACATTCAGTACTTC.

This CDR3 is CASSGGQGNSPLHF. In DNA form, the CDR3 reads TGTGCCAGCAGTGGGGGACAGGGAAATTCACCCCTCCACTTT. J is TRBJ1-6 and V is TRBV6-1; the match to TRBD1 covers 9 bases. Germline-derived CDR1 and CDR2 are MNHNS and SASEGT. The CDR3 consists of 14 residues. The J segment lost 7 bases and the V segment lost 4 bases, leaving 2 bases of the junction unmatched.

The chain combines TRBV2 with TRBJ1-1; 10 bases fit TRBD1. CDR1 SNHLY and CDR2 FYNNEI come from the germline V gene. The CDR3 totals 14 residues. V lost 6 bases and J lost 1; bases outside the gene matches: 2. CDR3 in amino acids: CASRGDRGNTEAFF. The CDR3 nucleotides read TGTGCCAGCAGGGGGGACAGGGGGAACACTGAAGCTTTCTTT.

The chain links TRBV5-1 to TRBJ2-7; 7 bases are a match to TRBD2. The length of the CDR3 is 16 residues. With 4 bases clipped from V and 3 bases from J, the junction kept 13 bases outside the gene matches. Germline V gene lookup returns CDR1 SGHRS and CDR2 YFSETQ. CDR3 nucleotide sequence: TGCGCCAGCAGCCTCTCTGGGGCGGGAGTCATCTACGAGCAGTACTTC. Translated: CASSLSGAGVIYEQYF.

The CDR3 loop is CATSPPVETQYF. For the CDR3, the DNA is TGTGCCACCTCCCCCCCCGTGGAGACCCAGTACTTC. V gene TRBV6-1 combines with J gene TRBJ2-5, with unresolved D. This CDR3 is 12 amino acids long. Trimming cost V 10 bases and J 5 bases, with 14 bases left between them. Germline values: CDR1 MNHNS, CDR2 SASEGT.

V and J are TRBV4-2 and TRBJ2-7; 9 bases map to TRBD1. The CDR3 is made up of 15 amino acids. The V gene's germline CDR1 is LGHNA and CDR2 YNFKEQ. Losses at the gene ends were 4 bases for V and 7 bases for J; bases not matched to a gene: 11. As DNA, the CDR3 is TGTGCCAGCAGCCGCACCGGGACAGGGAAGGGGGAGCAGTACTTC. Protein sequence: CASSRTGTGKGEQYF.

The rearrangement joins TRBV19 to TRBJ2-5, with 10 bases matching TRBD1. Germline V CDR1 and CDR2: LNHDA, SQIVND (reference sequence). Trimming cost V 10 bases and J 1 base; bases outside gene matches: 6. The CDR3 covers 14 residues. CDR3 region: CATRDRGSQETQYF. The CDR3 DNA sequence: TGTGCCACCCGGGACAGGGGTTCCCAAGAGACCCAGTACTTC.

This rearrangement joins TRBV29-1 to TRBJ2-7, with TRBD2 matching 8 bases. CDR1 and CDR2 (germline): SQVTM, ANQGSEA. V was clipped by 6 bases and J by 3 bases; unmatched bases: 4. CDR3 length equals 12 residues. In DNA form, the CDR3 reads TGCAGCGTCCCCGGGACTAGCTACGAGCAGTACTTC. It codes for CSVPGTSYEQYF.